The 9 T cell receptor beta chains presented below share a single source sample, sequenced in a study of identical twins. TCRdb ran MiXCR on the 5' RACE reads and lists one entry per CDR3 protein. The sample includes hundreds of thousands of distinct CDR3 sequences, over 5% of them seen just once. Material: naive T cells sorted from blood. Every receptor here comes from a man aged 18 to 35 in good health.

This clonotype was picked up a small number of times. The V and J genes are TRBV7-2 and TRBJ2-5; the D is unclear. The CDR3 loop spans 14 amino acids. CDR1 is SGHTA and CDR2 is FQGNSA in the germline V gene. The V end lost 1 base, the J end lost 4 bases, and 10 bases lay between the germline ends. CDR3: CASSLVVSLETQYF. CDR3 nucleotide sequence: TGTGCCAGCAGCTTAGTCGTATCGTTAGAGACCCAGTACTTC. Full variable domain (missing parts from reference TRBV7-2 and TRBJ2-5): GAGVSQSPSNKVTEKGKDVELRCDPISGHTALYWYRQSLGQGLEFLIYFQGNSAPDKSGLPSDRFSAERTGGSVSTLTIQRTQQEDSAVYLCASSLVVSLETQYFGPGTRLLVL.

The table lists this clonotype with many counts. The genes are TRBV25-1 and TRBJ2-1; D not certain. Trimming stripped 3 bases from V and 4 bases from J, with 10 bases between. Looked up from germline, CDR1 is MGHDK and CDR2 is SYGVNS. This CDR3 has 14 amino acids. For the CDR3, the DNA is TGTGCCAGCAGTGACCCCGCACCATACAATGAGCAGTTCTTC. It is translated as CASSDPAPYNEQFF.

This clonotype showed up just a few times. The J gene is TRBJ2-7, the V gene TRBV20-1, with D possibly TRBD2 on 5 matching bases. Germline V CDR1 and CDR2: DFQATT, SNEGSKA (reference sequence). The germline V and J ends were trimmed by 1 base and 0 bases, with 13 bases remaining between them. This CDR3 region has 15 residues. CDR3 sequence (DNA): TGCAGTGCTAGAGTTCGAGGGCTGCCCTCCTACGAGCAGTACTTC. Encoded protein: CSARVRGLPSYEQYF.

This rearrangement joins TRBV27 to TRBJ2-2, with TRBD1 as a possible D gene (5 bases). CDR1 MNHEY and CDR2 SMNVEV come from the germline V gene (reference sequence). The CDR3 is 13 residues long. V lost 5 bases, J lost 3 bases, and 7 bases lay in between. DNA for the CDR3: TGTGCCAGCAGTCCAGGGCACACCGGGGAGCTGTTTTTT. Protein sequence: CASSPGHTGELFF.

This clonotype has at least ten counts. This sequence joins TRBV15 and TRBJ2-5, with D possibly TRBD1 on 6 matching bases. CDR1 is LNHNV and CDR2 is YYDKDF in the germline V gene (reference sequence). This CDR3 is 15 amino acids long. V lost 2 bases to trimming and J lost 2 bases, with 12 bases between them. The CDR3 loop reads CATSRNRAIQETQYF. In nucleotides, the CDR3 is TGTGCCACCAGCAGAAACAGGGCTATACAAGAGACCCAGTACTTC. Complete variable domain (other parts from reference TRBV15 and TRBJ2-5): DAMVIQNPRYQVTQFGKPVTLSCSQTLNHNVMYWYQQKSSQAPKLLFHYYDKDFNNEADTPDNFQSRRPNTSFCFLDIRSPGLGDTAMYLCATSRNRAIQETQYFGPGTRLLVL.

In its sample, this clonotype was seen a few times. The chain carries TRBV6-5 and TRBJ2-1; D is perhaps TRBD2 (7 bases). V lost 4 bases and J lost 5, with 18 bases in between. This CDR3 region has 16 residues. Germline V lookup: CDR1 MNHEY, CDR2 SVGAGI. CDR3 sequence: CASSSPAGHINNEQFF. The CDR3 bases are TGTGCCAGCAGTTCCCCAGCGGGACATATAAACAATGAGCAGTTCTTC.

In its sample, this clonotype was seen many times. The chain is built from TRBV12-3 or TRBV12-4 and TRBJ2-3, with no clear D. CDR3 length: 13 residues. Between the trimmed V and J ends, which lost 4 bases and 2 bases, there was a span of 7 bases. CDR3 residues: CASSSQPTDTQYF. Here the CDR3 DNA reads TGTGCCAGCAGTTCCCAGCCCACAGATACGCAGTATTTT.

Ten or more counts support this clonotype. CDR3 sequence: CASRPQGQGARDTQYF. In DNA, the CDR3 is TGTGCCAGCAGGCCCCAGGGACAGGGGGCCAGGGATACGCAGTATTTT. V and J are TRBV12-3 or TRBV12-4 and TRBJ2-3, with 12 positions matching TRBD1. J gave up 6 bases and V 6 bases, and 10 bases lay outside the gene matches. This CDR3 is 16 amino acids long.

This clonotype has more than one count but fewer than ten. The genes are TRBV12-3 or TRBV12-4 and TRBJ1-2; a possible D gene is TRBD1 (5 bases). Trimming stripped 1 base from V and 6 bases from J, with 9 bases between. The CDR3 is 13 residues long. CDR3: CASSLDRLHGYTF. The CDR3, as DNA: TGTGCCAGCAGTTTAGACAGGCTCCATGGCTACACCTTC.